The subject of this entry is one T cell receptor (beta chain). Antigen unknown. The V end was cut by 2 bases, the J end by 6 bases, with 5 bases between. Germline loops: CDR1 SGHDT, CDR2 YYEEEE. This CDR3 is 11 amino acids long. This record comes from a study of T cell responses to AZD1222 COVID-19 vaccine. Study-wide results and limits: Spike-specific TCR depth and breadth grew after two AZD1222 doses.

Measured with immunoSEQ multiplex PCR; TCRdb has only the in-frame clones, and not every one. The sample consists of 150,000 to 200,000 clones, roughly nine tenths of them appearing once. The source is an adult who received the AZD1222 COVID-19 vaccine. The starting material was peripheral blood, obtained 28 days after the second AZD1222 dose. The J gene is TRBJ1-2, the V gene TRBV5-6; D gene unclear. The CDR3 is CASSFANGYTF. CDR3 coding DNA: TGTGCCAGCAGCTTTGCGAATGGCTACACCTTC.